The 13 T cell receptor beta chains in this list originate from one sample, sequenced in a study of cytomegalovirus exposure and HLA in healthy donors. Only in-frame clones appear in the TCRdb table, and some are missing; sequencing was by immunoSEQ multiplex PCR. The table has roughly 130,000 clones, 84% seen once. Input material: PBMCs. The source is a woman aged 25 to 39 in good health and CMV-seronegative.

This clone was picked up one time. This chain connects TRBV7-2 to TRBJ1-4, with D uncertain. Looked up from germline, CDR1 is SGHTA and CDR2 is FQGNSA. The ends were cut back, 7 bases at V and 6 bases at J, with 18 bases in the middle. CDR3 length: 15 residues. The CDR3 coding sequence is TGTGCCAGCAAGCGGGCCGCCTATGGTGATGAAAAACTGTTTTTT. It specifies CASKRAAYGDEKLFF.

The chain is built from TRBV7-8 and TRBJ1-1; 8 bases align to TRBD1. CDR3 length equals 18 residues. The trim removed 5 bases at V and 3 bases at J, leaving 17 bases unmatched. From germline, CDR1 is SGHVS and CDR2 FQNEAQ. The DNA for the CDR3 is TGTGCCAGCAGCCTACGGACAGGGTTAAAAGTGGGTTACACTGAAGCTTTCTTT. Translation gives CASSLRTGLKVGYTEAFF. Looking up the rest from reference TRBV7-8 and TRBJ1-1 gives the full variable domain: GAGVSQSPRYKVAKRGQDVALRCDPISGHVSLFWYQQALGQGPEFLTYFQNEAQLDKSGLPSDRFFAERPEGSVSTLKIQRTQQEDSAVYLCASSLRTGLKVGYTEAFFGQGTRLTVV.

In this sample, this clone turned up once. This rearrangement joins TRBV7-6 to TRBJ2-7, with 9 bases aligning to TRBD1. The V gene end was trimmed by 5 bases and the J gene end by 1 base; junction bases not matched to a gene: 6. The CDR3 consists of 15 residues. Per the germline V gene, CDR1 is SGHVS and CDR2 is FNYEAQ. The CDR3 sequence is CASSPGQGTSYEQYF. The CDR3 nucleotides are TGTGCCAGCAGCCCGGGACAGGGTACTTCCTACGAGCAGTACTTC.

The chain has TRBV2 and TRBJ1-6; 8 positions agree with TRBD1. This CDR3 is built from 15 residues. The J segment lost 2 bases and the V segment lost 7 bases, leaving 4 bases of the junction unmatched. In germline, CDR1 is SNHLY, CDR2 FYNNEI. CDR3 sequence reads: CASNRGRPYNSPLHF. In DNA form, the CDR3 reads TGTGCCAGCAACAGGGGGAGGCCCTATAATTCACCCCTCCACTTT. Supplemented by reference TRBV2 and TRBJ1-6, the full variable domain reads EPEVTQTPSHQVTQMGQEVILRCVPISNHLYFYWYRQILGQKVEFLVSFYNNEISEKSEIFDDQFSVERPDGSNFTLKIRSTKLEDSAMYFCASNRGRPYNSPLHFGNGTRLTVT.

The CDR3 region is CASSLAGTGGEGQRTQYF. The CDR3 DNA follows: TGCGCCAGCAGCTTGGCGGGGACGGGAGGTGAGGGTCAACGGACCCAGTACTTC. This chain joins TRBV5-1 and TRBJ2-5, with 7 nucleotides matching TRBD2. Trimming removed 0 bases from V and 7 bases from J; junction bases left unmatched: 18. This CDR3 is built from 18 residues. The germline V gene encodes CDR1 SGHRS and CDR2 YFSETQ.

The chain links TRBV5-1 to TRBJ1-1, with unresolved D. Trimming stripped 0 bases from V and 0 bases from J, with 6 bases between. The germline CDR1 and CDR2 sequences are SGHRS and YFSETQ. The length of the CDR3 is 14 residues. CDR3 amino acids: CASSLVSVNTEAFF. CDR3 coding DNA: TGCGCCAGCAGCTTGGTTTCGGTGAACACTGAAGCTTTCTTT. The variable domain in full, with the rest retrieved from reference TRBV5-1 and TRBJ1-1, is KAGVTQTPRYLIKTRGQQVTLSCSPISGHRSVSWYQQTPGQGLQFLFEYFSETQRNKGNFPGRFSGRQFSNSRSEMNVSTLELGDSALYLCASSLVSVNTEAFFGQGTRLTVV.

This clone appeared once. The V gene is TRBV6-5, the J gene TRBJ2-1; 12 bases are a match to TRBD2. The CDR3 is 15 residues long. Per germline, CDR1 MNHEY and CDR2 SVGAGI. Unmatched junction bases numbered 4, after V lost 6 bases and J lost 4 bases. The CDR3 bases are TGTGCCAGCAGCCTACTAGCGGGGGGATACAATGAGCAGTTCTTC. Encoded protein: CASSLLAGGYNEQFF.

In DNA, the CDR3 is TGCGCCAGCAGCCCTGAGACAGGGGGTAGTCAGCCCCAGCATTTT. Translated, it gives CASSPETGGSQPQHF. J is TRBJ1-5 and V is TRBV4-3; 9 nucleotides agree with TRBD1. Per germline, CDR1 LGHNA and CDR2 YSLEER. V was pared by 4 bases and J by 6 bases, with 7 bases of the junction left unmatched. The CDR3 has 15 amino acids.

The chain has TRBV7-9 and TRBJ1-4, with TRBD1 as a possible D gene (5 bases). The V and J ends lost 6 bases and 3 bases respectively, with 8 bases between them. Germline values: CDR1 SEHNR, CDR2 FQNEAQ (reference sequence). The CDR3 extends over 13 amino acids. The DNA for the CDR3 is TGTGCCAGCAGTCCGGGGGCTAATGAAAAACTGTTTTTT. Protein sequence: CASSPGANEKLFF.

This clone was detected only once. CDR3 in amino acids: CASSYRGPAGELFF. CDR3 bases: TGTGCCAGCAGCTATAGGGGGCCGGCCGGGGAGCTGTTTTTT. The chain employs TRBV7-9 and TRBJ2-2; 7 nucleotides line up with TRBD1. Germline V gene sequence: CDR1 SEHNR, CDR2 FQNEAQ (reference sequence). V lost 4 bases to trimming and J lost 6 bases; unmatched junction nucleotides: 5. This CDR3 is 14 amino acids long.

The chain employs TRBV19 and TRBJ1-1; TRBD1 matches 9 bases. Germline V gene lookup returns CDR1 LNHDA and CDR2 SQIVND (reference sequence). V gave up 7 bases and J gave up 5 bases; unmatched junction bases: 14. The length of the CDR3 is 16 residues. CDR3 DNA: TGTGCCAGTACCGATTCCGGGACAGGGAGTTCGACTGAAGCTTTCTTT. It codes for CASTDSGTGSSTEAFF.

J is TRBJ1-4 and V is TRBV19; D is perhaps TRBD1 (6 bases). Trimming shortened V by 5 bases and J by 6 bases, and 16 bases separated the two germline ends. Germline V gene lookup returns CDR1 LNHDA and CDR2 SQIVND (reference sequence). The CDR3 length is 15 residues. Here the CDR3 DNA reads TGTGCCAGTAGTCCCAGGGGAAAGTCGGATGAAAAACTGTTTTTT. Amino acid sequence: CASSPRGKSDEKLFF.

This clone showed up just once. The gene calls are TRBV5-6 and TRBJ2-7; 9 nucleotides match TRBD1. This CDR3 is built from 13 residues. Per germline, CDR1 SGHDT and CDR2 YYEEEE. The ends lost 4 bases at V and 9 bases at J; junction bases unmatched: 8. CDR3 nucleotide sequence: TGTGCCAGCAGCAACCGGGACAGGGTATTGCAGTACTTC. Translation: CASSNRDRVLQYF.